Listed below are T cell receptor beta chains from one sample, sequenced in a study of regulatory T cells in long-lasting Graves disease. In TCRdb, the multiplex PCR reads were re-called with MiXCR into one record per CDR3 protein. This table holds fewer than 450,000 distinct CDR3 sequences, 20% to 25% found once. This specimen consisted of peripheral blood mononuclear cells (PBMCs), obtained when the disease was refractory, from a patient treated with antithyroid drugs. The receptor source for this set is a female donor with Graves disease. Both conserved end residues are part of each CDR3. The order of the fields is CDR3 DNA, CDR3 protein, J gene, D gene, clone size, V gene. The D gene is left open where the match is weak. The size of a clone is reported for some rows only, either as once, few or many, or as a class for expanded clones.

DNA: TGTGCCAGCAGCTCCGACAGACTAGCGAGACGCTTTTACGAGCAGTACTTC; CDR3: CASSSDRLARRFYEQYF; J: TRBJ2-7; D: TRBD2; size: few; V: TRBV7-3
DNA: TGTGCCAGTAGTACGGGGACAGGTGGAGGGGGCTATGGCTACACCTTC; CDR3: CASSTGTGGGGYGYTF; J: TRBJ1-2; D: TRBD1; size: many; V: TRBV19
DNA: TGTGCCAGCAGCCGTAAAGGGGGCGGTAACATTCAGTACTTC; CDR3: CASSRKGGGNIQYF; J: TRBJ2-4; D: TRBD1; size: many; V: TRBV3-1
DNA: TGTGCCAGTAGGGCATTGTACAGGGGGAGCGGCTACACCTTC; CDR3: CASRALYRGSGYTF; J: TRBJ1-2; D: TRBD1; size: NA; V: TRBV19
DNA: TGTGCCAGCAGTGACGCAGGGCTAAACACCGGGGAGCTGTTTTTT; CDR3: CASSDAGLNTGELFF; J: TRBJ2-2; D: NA; size: NA; V: TRBV25-1
DNA: TGCGCCGGCAGCTTGGACTACGGGGGGTCCTACGAGCAGTACTTC; CDR3: CAGSLDYGGSYEQYF; J: TRBJ2-7; D: TRBD2; size: NA; V: TRBV5-1
DNA: TGTGCCAGCAGCGTAGGTTCAAGGAGACCCAACACCGGGGAGCTGTTTTTT; CDR3: CASSVGSRRPNTGELFF; J: TRBJ2-2; D: NA; size: NA; V: TRBV9
DNA: TGTGCCAGCAGTTTAACCAGCTCTGGAAACACCATATATTTT; CDR3: CASSLTSSGNTIYF; J: TRBJ1-3; D: NA; size: many; V: TRBV27
DNA: TGTGCCAGCAGCCAAGTCACAGCGGGCCATCTCGGGCATGAGCAGTTCTTC; CDR3: CASSQVTAGHLGHEQFF; J: TRBJ2-1; D: NA; size: NA; V: TRBV14
DNA: TGTGCCTGGGGACGTGGTAATTCACCCCTCCACTTT; CDR3: CAWGRGNSPLHF; J: TRBJ1-6; D: NA; size: many; V: TRBV30
DNA: TGCGCCAGCAGCACCGAGGGGGCAAATCAGCCCCAGCATTTT; CDR3: CASSTEGANQPQHF; J: TRBJ1-5; D: TRBD1; size: few; V: TRBV5-1
DNA: TGCAGTGGGGCCCTGGGACAGGGACATCAGCCCCAGCATTTT; CDR3: CSGALGQGHQPQHF; J: TRBJ1-5; D: TRBD1; size: NA; V: TRBV20-1
DNA: TGTGCCAGCAGCCGATCCGGCGGGGGCGGCGAAAAACTGTTTTTT; CDR3: CASSRSGGGGEKLFF; J: TRBJ1-4; D: NA; size: NA; V: TRBV16
DNA: TGCGCCAGCAGCCAAGAACCCAGGGTGGACACCGGGGAGCTGTTTTTT; CDR3: CASSQEPRVDTGELFF; J: TRBJ2-2; D: NA; size: NA; V: TRBV4-3
DNA: TGTGCCAGCAGCCAGGGTTCTGAGCAGTTCTTC; CDR3: CASSQGSEQFF; J: TRBJ2-1; D: NA; size: once; V: TRBV3-1
DNA: TGTGCCAGCCACTTTGACGGCGAAAACATTCAGTACTTC; CDR3: CASHFDGENIQYF; J: TRBJ2-4; D: NA; size: many; V: TRBV12-3/TRBV12-4
DNA: TGTGCCAGCGGGACGCCGGGGGGGGCAGGAGAGACCCAGTACTTC; CDR3: CASGTPGGAGETQYF; J: TRBJ2-5; D: TRBD2; size: many; V: TRBV6-2/TRBV6-3
DNA: TGTGCCAGCAGCTTGTCCGGGACAGGGGACAATGAGCAGTTCTTC; CDR3: CASSLSGTGDNEQFF; J: TRBJ2-1; D: TRBD1; size: NA; V: TRBV11-2
DNA: TGTGCCAGCAGCCCGTCTAGCGGGAGGGCCGCCCACGAGCAGTACTTC; CDR3: CASSPSSGRAAHEQYF; J: TRBJ2-7; D: TRBD2; size: many; V: TRBV7-2
DNA: TGTGCCAGCAGCTTAGCGACCGACAATGAGCAGTTCTTC; CDR3: CASSLATDNEQFF; J: TRBJ2-1; D: NA; size: few; V: TRBV7-2
DNA: TGTGCCAGCGGACTGGACAGCCTCTACGAGCAGTACTTC; CDR3: CASGLDSLYEQYF; J: TRBJ2-7; D: NA; size: many; V: TRBV28
DNA: TGTGCCAGCAGTGTAACGGGGGAGAACACTGAAGCTTTCTTT; CDR3: CASSVTGENTEAFF; J: TRBJ1-1; D: NA; size: many; V: TRBV6-1
DNA: TGTGCCAGTAGTATAGCCCTAGCGGAAACGAACACCGGGGAGCTGTTTTTT; CDR3: CASSIALAETNTGELFF; J: TRBJ2-2; D: TRBD2; size: NA; V: TRBV19
DNA: TGCGCCAGCAGTTTTAGGGGTCCCTACGAGCAGTACTTC; CDR3: CASSFRGPYEQYF; J: TRBJ2-7; D: NA; size: few; V: TRBV5-1
DNA: TGTGCCAGCAGCACGACAGGGAAGGCACAAGAGACCCAGTACTTC; CDR3: CASSTTGKAQETQYF; J: TRBJ2-5; D: TRBD1; size: few; V: TRBV7-9